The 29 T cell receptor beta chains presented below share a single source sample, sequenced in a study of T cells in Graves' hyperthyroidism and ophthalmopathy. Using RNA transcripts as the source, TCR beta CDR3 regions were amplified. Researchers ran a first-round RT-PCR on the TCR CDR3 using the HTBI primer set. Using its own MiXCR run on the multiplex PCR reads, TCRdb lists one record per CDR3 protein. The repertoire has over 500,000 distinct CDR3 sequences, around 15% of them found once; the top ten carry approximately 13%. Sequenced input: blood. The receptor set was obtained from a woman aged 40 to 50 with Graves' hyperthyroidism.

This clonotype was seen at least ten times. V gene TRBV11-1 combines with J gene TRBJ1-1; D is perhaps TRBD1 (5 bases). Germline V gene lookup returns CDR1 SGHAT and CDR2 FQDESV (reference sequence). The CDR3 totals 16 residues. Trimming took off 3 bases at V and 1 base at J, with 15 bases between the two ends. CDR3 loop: CASSLTAPVRNTEAFF. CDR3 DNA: TGTGCCAGCAGCTTGACAGCGCCAGTTCGGAACACTGAAGCTTTCTTT.

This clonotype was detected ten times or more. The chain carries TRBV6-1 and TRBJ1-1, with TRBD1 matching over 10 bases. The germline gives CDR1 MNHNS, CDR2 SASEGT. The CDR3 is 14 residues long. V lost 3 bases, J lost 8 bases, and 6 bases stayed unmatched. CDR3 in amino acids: CASSDGTGAYEAFF. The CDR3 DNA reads TGTGCCAGCAGTGACGGGACAGGGGCTTACGAAGCTTTCTTT.

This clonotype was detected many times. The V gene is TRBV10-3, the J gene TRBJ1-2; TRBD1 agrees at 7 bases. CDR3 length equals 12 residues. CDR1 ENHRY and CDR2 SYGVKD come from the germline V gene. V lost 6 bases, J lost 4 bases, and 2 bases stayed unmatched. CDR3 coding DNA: TGTGCCATCAGCGGGACAGCCTATGGCTACACCTTC. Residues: CAISGTAYGYTF.

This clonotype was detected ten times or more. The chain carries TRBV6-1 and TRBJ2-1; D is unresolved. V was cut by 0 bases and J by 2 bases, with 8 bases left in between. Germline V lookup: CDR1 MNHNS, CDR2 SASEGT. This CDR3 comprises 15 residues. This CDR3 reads CASSEAPTPYNEQFF. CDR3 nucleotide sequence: TGTGCCAGCAGTGAAGCTCCCACCCCCTACAATGAGCAGTTCTTC.

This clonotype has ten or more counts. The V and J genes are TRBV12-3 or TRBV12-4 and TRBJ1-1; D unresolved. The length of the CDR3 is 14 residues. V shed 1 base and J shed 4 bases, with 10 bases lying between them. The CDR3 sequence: CASSLVALGTEAFF. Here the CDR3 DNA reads TGTGCCAGCAGTTTAGTCGCGTTAGGCACTGAAGCTTTCTTT.

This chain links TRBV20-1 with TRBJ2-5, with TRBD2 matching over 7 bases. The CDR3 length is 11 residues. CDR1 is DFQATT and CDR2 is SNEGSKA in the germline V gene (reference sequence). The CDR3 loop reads CSATGGETQYF. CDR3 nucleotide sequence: TGCAGCGCGACGGGGGGAGAGACCCAGTACTTC.

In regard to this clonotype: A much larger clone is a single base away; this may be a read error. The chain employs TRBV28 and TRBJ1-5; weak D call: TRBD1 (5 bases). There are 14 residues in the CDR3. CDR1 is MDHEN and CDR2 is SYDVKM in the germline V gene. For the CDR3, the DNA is TGTGTCAGCATCGTCGGGGGTAGCAATCAGCCCCAGCATTTT. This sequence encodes CVSIVGGSNQPQHF.

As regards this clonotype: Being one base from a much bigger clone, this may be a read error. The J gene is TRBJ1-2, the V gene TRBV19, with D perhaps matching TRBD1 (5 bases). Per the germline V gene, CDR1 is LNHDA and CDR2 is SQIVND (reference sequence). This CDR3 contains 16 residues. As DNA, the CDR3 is TGTGCCGGTAGTATCGCGTTTCAGGGACGGGCCTATGGCTACACCTTC. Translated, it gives CAGSIAFQGRAYGYTF.

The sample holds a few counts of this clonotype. The CDR3 here is CASSDLQGALNGYTF. The DNA of the CDR3 is TGTGCCAGCAGTGATCTACAGGGAGCTCTAAATGGCTACACCTTC. V usage is TRBV27 and J usage is TRBJ1-2; TRBD1 might be the D (6 bases). The ends were cut back, 5 bases at V and 6 bases at J, with 19 bases in the middle. The germline V gene has CDR1 MNHEY and CDR2 SMNVEV (reference sequence). This CDR3 is 15 amino acids long.

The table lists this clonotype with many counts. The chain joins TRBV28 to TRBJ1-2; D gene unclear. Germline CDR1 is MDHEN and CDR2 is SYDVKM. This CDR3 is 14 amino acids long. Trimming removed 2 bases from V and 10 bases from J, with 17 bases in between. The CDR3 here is CASSLTGYSYLYTF. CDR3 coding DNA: TGTGCCAGCAGTTTAACCGGGTACTCCTACCTCTACACCTTC.

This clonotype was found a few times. The DNA for the CDR3 is TGCGCCAGCAGCTTAGACAACCGTAACACCGGGGAGCTGTTTTTT. Residues: CASSLDNRNTGELFF. V gene TRBV5-1 combines with J gene TRBJ2-2; D gene unclear. V was shortened by 2 bases and J by 2 bases, with 10 bases between the two germline ends. Per germline, CDR1 SGHRS and CDR2 YFSETQ. The CDR3 totals 15 residues.

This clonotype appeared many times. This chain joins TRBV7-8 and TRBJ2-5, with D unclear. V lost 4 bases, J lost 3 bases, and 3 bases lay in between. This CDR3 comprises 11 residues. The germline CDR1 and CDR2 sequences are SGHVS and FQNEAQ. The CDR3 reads CASSWEETQYF. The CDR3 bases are TGTGCCAGCAGCTGGGAAGAGACCCAGTACTTC.

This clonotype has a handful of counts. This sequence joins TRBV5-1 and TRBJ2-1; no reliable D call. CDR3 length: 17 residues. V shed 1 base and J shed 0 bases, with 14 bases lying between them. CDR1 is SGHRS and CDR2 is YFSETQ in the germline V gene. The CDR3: CASSLTQNSNSYNEQFF. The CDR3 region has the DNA TGCGCCAGCAGCTTGACCCAAAACAGTAACTCCTACAATGAGCAGTTCTTC.

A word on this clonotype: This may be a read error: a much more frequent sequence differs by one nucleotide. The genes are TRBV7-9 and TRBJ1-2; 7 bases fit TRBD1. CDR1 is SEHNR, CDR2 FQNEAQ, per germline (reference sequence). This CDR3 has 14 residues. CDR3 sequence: CASSFPGTDYCYTF. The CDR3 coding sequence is TGTGCCAGCAGCTTCCCTGGGACAGACTATTGCTACACCTTC.

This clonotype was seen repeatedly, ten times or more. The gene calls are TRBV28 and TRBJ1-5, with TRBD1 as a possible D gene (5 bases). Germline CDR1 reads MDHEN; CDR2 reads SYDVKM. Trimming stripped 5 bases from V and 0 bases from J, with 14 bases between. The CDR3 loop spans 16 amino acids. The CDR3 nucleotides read TGTGCCAGCAGTCCCCGGGACTTTTATAGCAATCAGCCCCAGCATTTT. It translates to CASSPRDFYSNQPQHF.

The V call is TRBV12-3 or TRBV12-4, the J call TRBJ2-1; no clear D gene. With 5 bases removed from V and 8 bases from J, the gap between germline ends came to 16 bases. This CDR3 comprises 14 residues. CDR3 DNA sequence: TGTGCCAGCAGTGTGGAACGGCGGTACGATGAGCAGTTCTTC. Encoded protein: CASSVERRYDEQFF.

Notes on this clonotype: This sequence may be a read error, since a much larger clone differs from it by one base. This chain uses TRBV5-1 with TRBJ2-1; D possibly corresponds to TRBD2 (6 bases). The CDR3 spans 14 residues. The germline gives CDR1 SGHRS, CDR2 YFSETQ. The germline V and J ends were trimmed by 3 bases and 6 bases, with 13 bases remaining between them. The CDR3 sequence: CASSSRERINEQFF. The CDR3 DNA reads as TGCGCCAGCAGCTCGCGGGAAAGGATCAATGAGCAGTTCTTC.

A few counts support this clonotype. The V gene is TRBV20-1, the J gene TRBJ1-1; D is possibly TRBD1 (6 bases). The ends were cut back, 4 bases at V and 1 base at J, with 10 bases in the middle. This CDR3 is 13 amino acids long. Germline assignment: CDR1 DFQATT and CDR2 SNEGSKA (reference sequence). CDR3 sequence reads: CSATDRPNTEAFF. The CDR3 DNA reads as TGCAGTGCTACGGACAGACCGAACACTGAAGCTTTCTTT.

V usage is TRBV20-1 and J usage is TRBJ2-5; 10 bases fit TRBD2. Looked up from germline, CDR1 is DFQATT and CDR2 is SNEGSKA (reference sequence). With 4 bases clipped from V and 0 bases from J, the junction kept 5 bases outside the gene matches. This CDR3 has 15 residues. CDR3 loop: CSAMATSGNQETQYF. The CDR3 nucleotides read TGCAGTGCTATGGCAACTAGCGGGAACCAAGAGACCCAGTACTTC.

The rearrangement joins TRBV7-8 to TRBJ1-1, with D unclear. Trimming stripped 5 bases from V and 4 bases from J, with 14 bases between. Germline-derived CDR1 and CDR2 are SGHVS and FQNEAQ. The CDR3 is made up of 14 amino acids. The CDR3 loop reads CASSIPDGSTEAFF. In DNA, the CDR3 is TGTGCCAGCAGCATACCGGACGGCTCCACTGAAGCTTTCTTT.

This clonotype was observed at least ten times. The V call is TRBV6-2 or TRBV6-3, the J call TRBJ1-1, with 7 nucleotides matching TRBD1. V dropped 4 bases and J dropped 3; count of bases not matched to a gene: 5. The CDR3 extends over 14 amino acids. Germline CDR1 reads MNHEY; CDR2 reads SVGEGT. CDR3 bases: TGTGCCAGCAGTTTTCGGACAGGCTACACTGAAGCTTTCTTT. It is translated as CASSFRTGYTEAFF.

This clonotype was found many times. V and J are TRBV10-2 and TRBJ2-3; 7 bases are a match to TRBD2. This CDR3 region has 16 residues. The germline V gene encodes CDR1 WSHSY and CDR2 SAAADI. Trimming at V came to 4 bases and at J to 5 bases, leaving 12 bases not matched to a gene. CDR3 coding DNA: TGCGCCAGCAGTGGAGGGAGGGCAGAGTCAAAAGATACGCAGTATTTT. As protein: CASSGGRAESKDTQYF.

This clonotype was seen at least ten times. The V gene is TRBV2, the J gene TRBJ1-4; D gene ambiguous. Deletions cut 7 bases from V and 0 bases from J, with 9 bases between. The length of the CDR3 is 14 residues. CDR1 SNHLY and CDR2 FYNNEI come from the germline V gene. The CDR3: CASKKVATNEKLFF. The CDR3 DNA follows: TGTGCCAGCAAAAAGGTTGCAACTAATGAAAAACTGTTTTTT.

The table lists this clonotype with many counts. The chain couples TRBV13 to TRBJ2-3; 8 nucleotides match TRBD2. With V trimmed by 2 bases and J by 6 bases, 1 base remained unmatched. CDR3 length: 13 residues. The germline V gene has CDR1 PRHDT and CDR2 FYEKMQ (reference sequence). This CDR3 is CASSLSGSDTQYF. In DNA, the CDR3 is TGTGCCAGCAGCTTAAGCGGGAGCGATACGCAGTATTTT.

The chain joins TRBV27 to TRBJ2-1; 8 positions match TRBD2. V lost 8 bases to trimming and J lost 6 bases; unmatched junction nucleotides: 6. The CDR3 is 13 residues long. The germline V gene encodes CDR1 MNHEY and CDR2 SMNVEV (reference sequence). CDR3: CASRRTSPNEQFF. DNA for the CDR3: TGTGCCAGCCGGAGGACTAGCCCCAATGAGCAGTTCTTC.

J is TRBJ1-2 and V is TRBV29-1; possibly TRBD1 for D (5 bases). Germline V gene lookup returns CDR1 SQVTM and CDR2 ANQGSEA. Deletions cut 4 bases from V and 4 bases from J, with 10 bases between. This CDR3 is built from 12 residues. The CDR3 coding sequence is TGCAGCGTTGGGGACCCGGGCTATGGCTACACCTTC. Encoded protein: CSVGDPGYGYTF.

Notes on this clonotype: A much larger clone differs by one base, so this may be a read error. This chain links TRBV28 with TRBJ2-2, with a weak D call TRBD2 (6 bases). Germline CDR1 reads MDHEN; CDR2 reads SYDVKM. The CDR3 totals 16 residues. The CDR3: CASSLGGNTNTGGLFF. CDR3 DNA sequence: TGTGCCAGCAGTTTAGGGGGAAATACGAACACCGGGGGGCTGTTTTTT.

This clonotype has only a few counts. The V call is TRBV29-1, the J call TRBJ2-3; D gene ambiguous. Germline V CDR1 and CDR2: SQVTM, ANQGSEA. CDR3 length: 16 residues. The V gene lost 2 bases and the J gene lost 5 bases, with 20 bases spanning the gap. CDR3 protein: CSVELGPPGPGDTQYF. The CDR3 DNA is TGCAGCGTTGAATTAGGGCCCCCGGGTCCCGGAGATACGCAGTATTTT.

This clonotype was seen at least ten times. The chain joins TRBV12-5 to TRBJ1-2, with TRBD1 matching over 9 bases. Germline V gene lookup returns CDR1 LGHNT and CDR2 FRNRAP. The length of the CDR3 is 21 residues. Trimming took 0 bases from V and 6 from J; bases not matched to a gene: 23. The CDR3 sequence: CASGLVQDLPWGTGPMDGYTF. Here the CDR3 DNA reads TGTGCTAGTGGTTTGGTACAGGATCTACCGTGGGGGACAGGGCCTATGGATGGCTACACCTTC. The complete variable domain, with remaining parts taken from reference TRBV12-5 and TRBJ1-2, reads DARVTQTPRHKVTEMGQEVTMRCQPILGHNTVFWYRQTMMQGLELLAYFRNRAPLDDSGMPKDRFSAEMPDATLATLKIQPSEPRDSAVYFCASGLVQDLPWGTGPMDGYTFGSGTRLTVV.